This TCR beta chain originates from a study of T cell responses to AZD1222 COVID-19 vaccine. General observations from the study: Among AZD1222 vaccinees, only 6 or 7 were seropositive at baseline.

Sequencing used immunoSEQ multiplex PCR; TCRdb keeps in-frame clones, though not all of them. This sample has fewer than 130,000 clones, with 85% to 95% found just once. V dropped 0 bases and J dropped 5 bases, with 12 bases sitting between them. CDR3 length: 15 residues. The germline V gene encodes CDR1 SGHRS and CDR2 YFSETQ. Comments on this clone: Its antigen remains unidentified.

This TCR derives from an adult who received the AZD1222 COVID-19 vaccine. V gene TRBV5-1 combines with J gene TRBJ1-5, with a tentative D call TRBD1 (6 bases). Sample: peripheral blood, taken 28 days after the second AZD1222 dose. The DNA for the CDR3 is TGCGCCAGCAGCTTGGCCGGACAGAACCATCAGCCCCAGCATTTT. Residues: CASSLAGQNHQPQHF. The variable domain in full, with the rest retrieved from reference TRBV5-1 and TRBJ1-5, is KAGVTQTPRYLIKTRGQQVTLSCSPISGHRSVSWYQQTPGQGLQFLFEYFSETQRNKGNFPGRFSGRQFSNSRSEMNVSTLELGDSALYLCASSLAGQNHQPQHFGDGTRLSIL.